This is a list of T cell receptor beta chains from one sample in a study of neurological immune-mediated disorders. TCRdb reprocessed the 5' RACE reads via MiXCR and lists one record per CDR3 protein. The table includes 60,000 or so distinct CDR3 sequences, approximately 3.1% detected once. Sequencing used PBMCs. These TCRs come from a woman aged 55-70 years with multiple sclerosis. The CDR3 runs from the conserved cysteine through the conserved F or W. D genes are given only for firm matches. Clone size is not always given. Where it is, it says once, few, many or a class for expanded clones.

abundance,v_gene,j_gene,d_gene,CDR3nt,CDR3aa
many,TRBV5-1,TRBJ1-1,NA,TGCGCCAGCAGCTTGTTTACCGGGGACACTGAAGCTTTCTTT,CASSLFTGDTEAFF
many,TRBV6-5,TRBJ2-7,TRBD2,TGTGCCAGCAGTTCTAGCGGGGATGGCTTTGAGCAGTACTTC,CASSSSGDGFEQYF
many,TRBV9,TRBJ2-2,NA,TGTGCCAGCAGCGTAAAGGACGGCTACACCGGGGAGCTGTTTTTT,CASSVKDGYTGELFF
many,TRBV20-1,TRBJ1-1,NA,TGCAGTCCAATTAAGGACACTGAAGCTTTCTTT,CSPIKDTEAFF
many,TRBV5-1,TRBJ2-5,NA,TGCGCCAGCAGCTTGGGGTATCCAGGCCCAGAGACCCAGTACTTC,CASSLGYPGPETQYF
many,TRBV25-1,TRBJ2-1,TRBD2,TGTGCCAGCAGTGAATTGTCTAGCGGGATTAGCAATGAGCAGTTCTTC,CASSELSSGISNEQFF
many,TRBV7-6,TRBJ2-2,TRBD1,TGTGCCAGCAGCCCTCCGACAGGGGGCAACCCGCTTTTGACCGGGGAGCTGTTTTTT,CASSPPTGGNPLLTGELFF
many,TRBV7-3,TRBJ2-3,TRBD2,TGTGCCAGCAGTAGCGGGAGAACAGATACGCAGTATTTT,CASSSGRTDTQYF
NA,TRBV11-2,TRBJ2-1,TRBD2,TGTGCCAGCAGCTCTAGCGGGGGGGCCGGATCCTACAATGAGCAGTTCTTC,CASSSSGGAGSYNEQFF
many,TRBV5-1,TRBJ2-4,NA,TGCGCCAGCAGCTTAACTGCCCTCGAAGACATTCAGTACTTC,CASSLTALEDIQYF
NA,TRBV7-9,TRBJ2-1,TRBD2,TGTGCCAGCAGCACGTGGATACCGGGACTAGCGGGAGTGGAGGAGCAGTTCTTC,CASSTWIPGLAGVEEQFF
many,TRBV7-6,TRBJ2-7,TRBD1,TGTGCCAGCAGCACCGGGACAGGGAATGTCGAGCAGTACTTC,CASSTGTGNVEQYF
few,TRBV18,TRBJ2-5,NA,TGTGCCAGCTCACTATCCTCCAAACGCTTAGGTGGACGGAGACTCCAAGAGACCCAGTACTTC,CASSLSSKRLGGRRLQETQYF
many,TRBV5-5,TRBJ2-5,TRBD2,TGTGCCAGCAGCTCCCTCGGGCGGGGGGCTCAAGAGACCCAGTACTTC,CASSSLGRGAQETQYF
many,TRBV5-5,TRBJ1-1,NA,TGTGCCAGCAGCTTGGGGGCGGGGACTGAAGCTTTCTTT,CASSLGAGTEAFF
many,TRBV7-2,TRBJ1-2,NA,TGTGCCAGCAGCTTAGGGGTCGACTATGGCTACACCTTC,CASSLGVDYGYTF
many,TRBV2,TRBJ1-5,NA,TGTGCCAGCAGTGCTTGGCAGGGTAGCAATCAGCCCCAGCATTTT,CASSAWQGSNQPQHF
many,TRBV18,TRBJ2-5,NA,TGTGCCAGCTCACCACTCCAAGAGACCCAGTACTTC,CASSPLQETQYF
many,TRBV9,TRBJ2-5,NA,TGTGCCAGCAGCGCCGAATTCGGGACCCAGTACTTC,CASSAEFGTQYF
many,TRBV4-2,TRBJ1-2,NA,TGTGCCAGCAGCCAAGATGGTGGTTATGGCTACACCTTC,CASSQDGGYGYTF
many,TRBV7-2,TRBJ1-1,NA,TGTGCCAGCAGCTTAGCAGTTTCCCATACTGTGGAAAACGAAGCTTTCTTT,CASSLAVSHTVENEAFF
many,TRBV4-1,TRBJ2-2,TRBD2,TGCGCCAGCAGCCCACAAAGAGGGGAGGGCCCCGGGGAGCTGTTTTTT,CASSPQRGEGPGELFF
many,TRBV20-1,TRBJ2-7,TRBD1,TGCAGTGCTAGACGGACAGGGTGGGAGCAGTACTTC,CSARRTGWEQYF
many,TRBV12-3/TRBV12-4,TRBJ2-1,TRBD1,TGTGCCAGCCAACAGGGGGACTGGGATGAGCAGTTCTTC,CASQQGDWDEQFF
many,TRBV4-2,TRBJ2-7,NA,TGTGCCAGCAGCCAAGCCGGGATTAGGGTCCTCAACGAGCAGTACTTC,CASSQAGIRVLNEQYF
many,TRBV6-6,TRBJ1-5,NA,TGTGCCAGCAGTTACTCATCAGGTTCAAGTCAGCCCCAGCATTTT,CASSYSSGSSQPQHF
many,TRBV7-2,TRBJ2-5,NA,TGTGCCAGCAACTGGAGGGGGGCCCAGTACTTC,CASNWRGAQYF
many,TRBV20-1,TRBJ2-1,NA,TGCAGTGCTAGAGATGTGGGGATGGGAGAGCAGTTCTTC,CSARDVGMGEQFF
few,TRBV18,TRBJ2-1,NA,TGTGACAGCTCATCAGGGACGGATGAGCAGTTCTTC,CDSSSGTDEQFF
many,TRBV7-2,TRBJ2-7,NA,TGTGCCAGCAGCCCCGGACCGAAGGGCGAGCAGTACTTC,CASSPGPKGEQYF
many,TRBV9,TRBJ1-1,TRBD1,TGTGCCAGCAGCGCCCAATCTACAGGGGACACGCTGAACACTGAAGCTTTCTTT,CASSAQSTGDTLNTEAFF
many,TRBV5-1,TRBJ2-1,NA,TGCGCCAGCAGGGGAAGCGGCAAAGGGGGCAATGAGCAGTTCTTC,CASRGSGKGGNEQFF
many,TRBV7-3,TRBJ1-1,NA,TGTGCCAGCAGCTTAATTGGGGGCGCTGAAGCTTTCTTT,CASSLIGGAEAFF
many,TRBV6-5,TRBJ1-2,TRBD1,TGTGCCAGCAGGCTGTCTATCTCGGCGGGACAGGGGGTTCGCTATGGCTACACCTTC,CASRLSISAGQGVRYGYTF
few,TRBV20-1,TRBJ1-2,NA,TGCAGTGCTAGGGTCGGACATTCCAGCTATGGCTACACCTTC,CSARVGHSSYGYTF
many,TRBV2,TRBJ1-2,NA,TGTGCCAGCAGTGAAAGTTCAGGGGCTAACTATGGCTACACCTTC,CASSESSGANYGYTF
many,TRBV12-3/TRBV12-4,TRBJ2-2,NA,TGTGCCAGCAGTTTGACGGTACGCGCTGCCGGGGAGCTGTTTTTT,CASSLTVRAAGELFF
many,TRBV5-6,TRBJ1-5,NA,TGTGCCAGCAGCGCCACGGGTTGGGGCCGTAGCAATCAGCCCCAGCATTTT,CASSATGWGRSNQPQHF
NA,TRBV6-2/TRBV6-3,TRBJ2-1,TRBD2,TGTGCCAGCAGTTCGGGAGGGCAGGCCAATGAGCAGTTCTTC,CASSSGGQANEQFF
many,TRBV11-1,TRBJ1-1,NA,TGTGCCAGCAGCTCCTCAGGGGAGGTTTCAAACACTGAAGCTTTCTTT,CASSSSGEVSNTEAFF
many,TRBV3-1,TRBJ2-1,NA,TGTGCCAGCAGCCAAGAATATCGTGGAATGGATGAGCAGTTCTTC,CASSQEYRGMDEQFF
few,TRBV20-1,TRBJ1-1,NA,TGCAGTGCCCCGTATGGAGTGTGGAACACTGAAGCTTTCTTT,CSAPYGVWNTEAFF
many,TRBV5-1,TRBJ2-5,NA,TGCGCCAGCAGCCCGGAGGCAGGGTACGAGACCCAGTACTTC,CASSPEAGYETQYF
many,TRBV4-1,TRBJ1-6,NA,TGCGCCAGCAGCCAACTCAGGGGTCAATCACCCCTCCACTTT,CASSQLRGQSPLHF
many,TRBV20-1,TRBJ1-1,NA,TGCAGTGCGATTGATGCGGTGACTGAAGCTTTCTTT,CSAIDAVTEAFF
many,TRBV5-1,TRBJ2-1,TRBD2,TGCGCCAGCAGCGCTGGACTAGCGGGAGGCTCCTACAATGAGCAGTTCTTC,CASSAGLAGGSYNEQFF
many,TRBV18,TRBJ2-3,NA,TGTGCCAGCTCACCGGTTAACACAGATACGCAGTATTTT,CASSPVNTDTQYF
few,TRBV29-1,TRBJ2-5,NA,TGCAGCGTTATCGACAGCCAAGCGACCCAGTACTTC,CSVIDSQATQYF
many,TRBV6-5,TRBJ1-2,NA,TGTGCCAGCAGTCCGGCGGACGACCCTAACTATGGCTACACCTTC,CASSPADDPNYGYTF
many,TRBV18,TRBJ2-1,TRBD2,TGTGCCAGCTCCCCCGGGATAGCGGGAGGCAATGAGCAGTTCTTC,CASSPGIAGGNEQFF
many,TRBV11-2,TRBJ2-3,NA,TGTGCCAGCAGCCACCGACAGACCCTCACAGATACGCAGTATTTT,CASSHRQTLTDTQYF
many,TRBV5-1,TRBJ2-7,TRBD1,TGCGCCAGCCACACGGGACAGGGGTTGAAGGAGCAGTACTTC,CASHTGQGLKEQYF
many,TRBV29-1,TRBJ2-7,TRBD1,TGCAGCGTTGATGACAGGGGCGACGAGCAGTACTTC,CSVDDRGDEQYF